Below, one TCR beta chain is given with its context. No cognate antigen has been identified for it. Per-nucleotide qualities are absent, and no much larger clonotype sits a single base away. Libraries of naive CD8 T cells were built from anywhere between about 17,000 and 1,000,000 sorted cells, with 10%, 30% or 50% of the purified RNA used. Naive CD8 T cells were FACS-sorted as CD8+CD4-CCR7+CD45RA+ on a BD FACSAria II into RLT Plus buffer. Detection sensitivity was tested by spiking Jurkat RNA equal to some 11 TCR copies' worth into samples containing 20,000-1,000,000 naive CD8 T cells. Enrichment of CD8 T cells was performed with RosetteSep CD8+ T Cell Enrichment Cocktail and Ficoll-Paque, after which ACK red cell lysis was carried out. The germline V gene yields SQVTM for CDR1 and ANQGSEA for CDR2. Trimming removed 0 bases from V and 6 bases from J; the gene matches leave 8 bases unexplained. Including cysteine and phenylalanine, the CDR3 has 16 amino acids. Only the CDR3 region is kept as DNA, spanning 48 bases read in frame from base 1.

The entry originates in a study of molecular identifiers for immune sequencing clone quantification listed by TCRdb under 2018. Concerning the study at large: For a replicate experiment, RNA from around 20,000 or 99,000 naive CD8 T cells was divided into five aliquots, of which four were sequenced. The study was a methods study using CD8 T cells to benchmark molecular-identifier clustering-based TCR repertoire sequencing (MIDCIRS) and TCR RNA copy counting. What the authors observed across the whole study: When barcode sub-clustering was omitted, TCR diversity was inflated by chimeric consensus sequences, with chimeras reaching as high as 47%. Identical TCR molecules sharing a barcode could cause highly expanded clone sizes to be underestimated. Naive libraries contained spiked-in Jurkat TCR RNA (roughly 10 copies' worth), which is not part of the donor repertoire. A single cell's worth of spiked-in Jurkat TCR RNA was reported detectable even among one million naive CD8 T cells. Modeling indicated 2.5 to 3 TCR RNA copies recovered per cell, compared with roughly 9.7 by digital PCR, which implies a capture efficiency of approximately 30%. Clones above 20 RNA copies held over 98% of molecules in CMV-specific effector cells but under 1% in naive cells.

The library relied on PCR. Instrument on record: Illumina HiSeq 4000. Bulk TCR libraries were generated as previously described, with the TCR primers listed in Table S5 used. Purification of total RNA was performed with the Qiagen AllPrep DNA/RNA kit. Reads from multiple sequencing runs of the same library were pooled before analysis. In the authors' own workflow: Reads were retained only if an exact TCR constant sequence was present, and the retained reads were trimmed to 150 nt and grouped according to their 12-nt molecular barcodes. Within each barcode group, reads were sub-clustered at a 15% Levenshtein threshold, and quality-weighted consensus sequences were built per RNA molecule. Non-functional sequences were removed, as were lower-count sequences one edit away from another. Based on fitting two negative binomial distributions, any barcode sub-cluster with under 20% of the maximum read count was discarded. TCRdb itself trimmed the public reads at Q25 with fastp, ran MiXCR and retained productive beta chains. Merged by CDR3 protein, the rows form single entries marked with the most common genes and DNA. In this record, the V and J calls reflect TCRdb's handling and not the investigators' own analysis. The sample table contains 30,000 to 40,000 distinct CDR3 sequences; only one count was recorded for approximately 20% of them. Under 1.4% of the sample belongs to the ten largest clones.

This TCR was sampled from a human donor in good health. Some libraries in this study had Jurkat cell RNA spiked in. Sequenced sample: naive CD8+ T cells from blood, with Jurkat cell RNA spiked in. What this sample's cell subset or site label stands for: FACS-sorted CD8+CD4-CCR7+CD45RA+ naive T cells. The receptor chain draws on TRBV29-1 and TRBJ2-1; 10 junctional bases match TRBD2. The DNA sequence is as follows: TGCAGCGTTGAAGAGGGTAGCGGGAGGCTGGCCAATGAGCAGTTCTTC. Protein translation: CSVEEGSGRLANEQFF.